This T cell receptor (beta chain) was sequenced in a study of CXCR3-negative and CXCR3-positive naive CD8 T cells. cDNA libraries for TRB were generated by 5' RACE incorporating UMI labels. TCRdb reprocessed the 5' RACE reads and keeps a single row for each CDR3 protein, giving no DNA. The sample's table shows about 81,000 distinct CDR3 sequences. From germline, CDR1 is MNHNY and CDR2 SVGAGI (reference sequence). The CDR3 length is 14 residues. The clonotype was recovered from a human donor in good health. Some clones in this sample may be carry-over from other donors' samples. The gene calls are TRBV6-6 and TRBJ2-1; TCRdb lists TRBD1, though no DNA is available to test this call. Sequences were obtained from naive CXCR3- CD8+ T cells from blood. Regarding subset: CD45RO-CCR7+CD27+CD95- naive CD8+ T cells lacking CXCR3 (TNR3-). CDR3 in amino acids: CASRTGQGRHEQFF.